The 18 T cell receptor beta chains below come from one sample, sequenced in a study of T-cell reconstitution after alpha-beta-depleted transplantation in children. TCRbeta library construction was performed incorporating unique molecular identifiers. TCRdb re-called the PCR reads with MiXCR, one entry per CDR3 protein. The data contain some 500,000 distinct CDR3 sequences, about 18% of them singletons. This material consisted of PBMCs from the stem cell graft donor, taken from the stem cell graft. These receptors all stem from a human donor who donated a stem cell graft to a child with acute lymphoblastic leukemia.

The J gene is TRBJ2-5, the V gene TRBV29-1; D is unclear. This CDR3 contains 9 residues. V was clipped by 6 bases and J by 8 bases, with 7 bases between them. Looked up from germline, CDR1 is SQVTM and CDR2 is ANQGSEA. CDR3 loop: CSVPKTQYF. The CDR3 region has the DNA TGCAGCGTACCCAAAACCCAGTACTTC.

This clonotype occurred a few times. The chain uses TRBV9 and TRBJ2-1, with unresolved D. Trimming removed 1 base from V and 8 bases from J, with 10 bases in between. Germline CDR1 is SGDLS and CDR2 is YYNGEE. The CDR3 is made up of 13 amino acids. DNA for the CDR3: TGTGCCAGCAGCGTATCCCCCTGGGATGAGCAGTTCTTC. Translated, it gives CASSVSPWDEQFF.

The chain employs TRBV20-1 and TRBJ2-3; 8 nucleotides agree with TRBD1. The germline V gene encodes CDR1 DFQATT and CDR2 SNEGSKA (reference sequence). The CDR3 is 15 residues long. The trim removed 6 bases at V and 0 bases at J, leaving 8 bases unmatched. The CDR3 nucleotides are TGCAGTGCCTCACAGGGGGTAGCTAGCACAGATACGCAGTATTTT. As protein: CSASQGVASTDTQYF.

The chain couples TRBV20-1 to TRBJ2-7, with no clear D. V lost 3 bases and J 3 bases, leaving 18 bases between the germline ends. Germline lookup yields CDR1 DFQATT and CDR2 SNEGSKA (reference sequence). This CDR3 contains 15 residues. CDR3 sequence reads: CSARDPSAILYEQYF. The CDR3 DNA reads TGCAGTGCTAGGGACCCATCGGCAATCCTCTACGAGCAGTACTTC.

This clonotype has a handful of counts. This chain joins TRBV5-1 and TRBJ2-3; 7 bases are a match to TRBD2. J lost 4 bases, V lost 3 bases, and 8 bases had no gene match. Per germline, CDR1 SGHRS and CDR2 YFSETQ. This CDR3 comprises 15 residues. This chain's CDR3 is CASSSAGVVADTQYF. In DNA form, the CDR3 reads TGCGCCAGCAGCTCCGCGGGAGTAGTAGCAGATACGCAGTATTTT.

The chain links TRBV5-1 to TRBJ2-7; D unclear. This CDR3 region has 13 residues. The V end was cut by 0 bases, the J end by 4 bases, with 8 bases between. The germline V gene encodes CDR1 SGHRS and CDR2 YFSETQ. DNA of the CDR3: TGCGCCAGCAGCTTGGTCTCCCTTTACGAGCAGTACTTC. Protein: CASSLVSLYEQYF. Looking up the rest from reference TRBV5-1 and TRBJ2-7 gives the full variable domain: KAGVTQTPRYLIKTRGQQVTLSCSPISGHRSVSWYQQTPGQGLQFLFEYFSETQRNKGNFPGRFSGRQFSNSRSEMNVSTLELGDSALYLCASSLVSLYEQYFGPGTRLTVT.

In its sample, this clonotype was seen a few times. The V gene is TRBV5-1, the J gene TRBJ2-3; D not certain. Trimming removed 1 base at V and 1 base at J, with 7 bases between. The CDR3 is 14 amino acids. Germline CDR1 is SGHRS and CDR2 is YFSETQ. CDR3 residues: CASSLTLRTDTQYF. DNA of the CDR3: TGCGCCAGCAGCTTGACCTTACGCACAGATACGCAGTATTTT.

This clonotype was recorded a few times. This rearrangement joins TRBV3-1 to TRBJ2-4, with 11 bases matching TRBD2. The V segment lost 0 bases and the J segment 1 base; nucleotides outside the gene matches: 8. Germline V gene sequence: CDR1 LGHDT, CDR2 YNNKEL (reference sequence). CDR3 length: 19 amino acids. The CDR3 spells CASSQDRLAGGWAKNIQYF. CDR3 bases: TGTGCCAGCAGCCAAGATCGGCTAGCGGGAGGTTGGGCCAAAAACATTCAGTACTTC.

This clonotype has a handful of counts. CDR3 sequence (DNA): TGTGCCAGCTCCCCCGGGACCGGAGAAGCTCTTGAGCAGTTCTTC. It encodes CASSPGTGEALEQFF. This rearrangement joins TRBV2 to TRBJ2-1; D is perhaps TRBD1 or TRBD2 (5 bases each). Trimming stripped 8 bases from V and 9 bases from J, with 23 bases between. CDR3 length: 15 amino acids. The germline V gene has CDR1 SNHLY and CDR2 FYNNEI. Together with reference TRBV2 and TRBJ2-1, the CDR3 gives the full variable domain: EPEVTQTPSHQVTQMGQEVILRCVPISNHLYFYWYRQILGQKVEFLVSFYNNEISEKSEIFDDQFSVERPDGSNFTLKIRSTKLEDSAMYFCASSPGTGEALEQFFGPGTRLTVL.

In this sample, this clonotype turned up a few times. This chain links TRBV7-2 with TRBJ2-2, with D tentatively TRBD1 or TRBD2 (6 bases each). The CDR3 loop spans 16 amino acids. Germline V CDR1 and CDR2: SGHTA, FQGNSA. The ends were cut back, 0 bases at V and 4 bases at J, with 12 bases in the middle. CDR3 in DNA: TGTGCCAGCAGCTTAGCGGGGGGCGCTAGCACCGGGGAGCTGTTTTTT. It yields the protein CASSLAGGASTGELFF. Combining the CDR3 with reference TRBV7-2 and TRBJ2-2 gives the whole variable domain GAGVSQSPSNKVTEKGKDVELRCDPISGHTALYWYRQSLGQGLEFLIYFQGNSAPDKSGLPSDRFSAERTGGSVSTLTIQRTQQEDSAVYLCASSLAGGASTGELFFGEGSRLTVL.

This clonotype was seen only a few times. The V and J genes are TRBV7-8 and TRBJ1-2; D not certain. This CDR3 is 15 amino acids long. The V and J ends lost 1 base and 0 bases respectively, with 9 bases between them. Germline CDR1 is SGHVS and CDR2 is FQNEAQ. CDR3 nucleotides: TGTGCCAGCAGCTTAGTGGCGGGAGCTAACTATGGCTACACCTTC. This codes for CASSLVAGANYGYTF.

This sequence joins TRBV20-1 and TRBJ1-1; D unresolved. Germline V gene sequence: CDR1 DFQATT, CDR2 SNEGSKA (reference sequence). The CDR3 is made up of 16 amino acids. Trimming took off 0 bases at V and 7 bases at J, with 21 bases between the two ends. In DNA, the CDR3 is TGCAGTGCTAGAGATATGACCCGGGTCATATCAAGTGAAGCTTTCTTT. Translated, it gives CSARDMTRVISSEAFF.

Many counts were recorded for this clonotype. The rearrangement links TRBV4-1 to TRBJ2-1; D gene uncertain. The CDR3 spans 14 residues. Germline V CDR1 and CDR2: MGHRA, YSYEKL. Trimming removed 0 bases at V and 3 bases at J, with 6 bases between. The chain's CDR3 is CASSQEGSYNEQFF. The CDR3 region has the DNA TGCGCCAGCAGCCAAGAAGGCAGCTACAATGAGCAGTTCTTC.

This rearrangement joins TRBV29-1 to TRBJ2-3, with 16 bases identical to TRBD2. CDR1 is SQVTM and CDR2 is ANQGSEA in the germline V gene. The CDR3 extends over 16 amino acids. The V gene end was trimmed by 5 bases and the J gene end by 4 bases; junction bases not matched to a gene: 6. The CDR3 DNA is TGCAGCGTTCAGGGGACTAGCGGGAGGGATGCAGATACGCAGTATTTT. Residues: CSVQGTSGRDADTQYF.

This chain uses TRBV7-9 with TRBJ2-7; a possible D gene is TRBD2 (5 bases). V gave up 8 bases and J gave up 3 bases, with 17 bases separating them. Germline V gene sequence: CDR1 SEHNR, CDR2 FQNEAQ (reference sequence). The CDR3 is 14 amino acids. DNA of the CDR3: TGTGCCAGCGCTCTTGGCGGGTCCAACTACGAGCAGTACTTC. It is translated as CASALGGSNYEQYF.

The table lists this clonotype with a few counts. The chain links TRBV11-2 to TRBJ2-5, with TRBD2 as a possible D gene (7 bases). V lost 6 bases to trimming and J lost 1 base, with 15 bases between them. The CDR3 extends over 15 amino acids. CDR1 is SGHAT and CDR2 is FQNNGV in the germline V gene. CDR3 sequence reads: CASRQGGGRQETQYF. Here the CDR3 DNA reads TGTGCCAGCAGACAAGGGGGGGGCCGCCAAGAGACCCAGTACTTC.

A note on this clonotype: An end of the junction differs from the germline gene, which may be a read error. V usage is TRBV4-1 and J usage is TRBJ2-7; D might be TRBD1 (5 bases). Looked up from germline, CDR1 is MGHRA and CDR2 is YSYEKL. The CDR3 consists of 16 residues. The CDR3 region has the DNA TGCGCCAGCAGCCAAGAGGGGCCCCCTGGGATATACGAGAAGTACTTC. As protein: CASSQEGPPGIYEKYF.

This clonotype was picked up a small number of times. V usage is TRBV29-1 and J usage is TRBJ2-7; TRBD2 agrees at 11 bases. The CDR3 is 14 amino acids. V lost 6 bases and J lost 5; bases outside the gene matches: 9. Germline CDR1 and CDR2: SQVTM and ANQGSEA. As DNA, the CDR3 is TGCAGCGTACTCCTAGCGGGAGGTCTTAACGAGCAGTACTTC. This translates into CSVLLAGGLNEQYF.